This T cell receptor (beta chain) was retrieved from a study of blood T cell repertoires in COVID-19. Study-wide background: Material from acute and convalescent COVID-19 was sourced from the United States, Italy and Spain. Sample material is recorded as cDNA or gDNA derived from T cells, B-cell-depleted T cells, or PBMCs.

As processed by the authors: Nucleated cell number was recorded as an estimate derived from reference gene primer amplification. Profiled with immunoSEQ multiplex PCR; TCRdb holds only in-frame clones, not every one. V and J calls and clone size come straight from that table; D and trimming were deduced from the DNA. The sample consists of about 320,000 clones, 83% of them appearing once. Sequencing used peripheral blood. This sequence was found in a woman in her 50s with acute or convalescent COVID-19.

CDR3 amino acids: CSASGGNEKLFF. The CDR3 DNA reads as TGCAGTGCTAGTGGCGGTAATGAAAAACTGTTTTTT. The chain joins TRBV20-1 to TRBJ1-4, with D unclear. The V end lost 3 bases, the J end lost 4 bases, and 6 bases lay between the germline ends. The CDR3 is 12 residues long. Germline V gene sequence: CDR1 DFQATT, CDR2 SNEGSKA (reference sequence).